This entry describes one TCR beta chain. Its target is not known. The data belong to a study of CD8 T cells in ankylosing spondylitis. Study-wide points: Characteristic, it appeared, of ankylosing spondylitis blood was a TCR beta motif of several highly homologous variants. Clones that were linked to disease were CD8+ and were relatively rare in peripheral blood. Disease-linked clones reportedly concentrated significantly in matched ankylosing spondylitis synovial fluid.

This CDR3 has 13 residues. V shed 3 bases and J shed 7 bases, with 10 bases lying between them. From germline, CDR1 is LNHDA and CDR2 SQIVND (reference sequence). Quantitative molecular-barcoded 5'-RACE generated the TCR beta libraries. TCRdb fed the 5' RACE reads into MiXCR, producing one record per CDR3 protein. The data contain around 150,000 distinct CDR3 sequences, 9.5% to 13% of them singletons. Sequenced: blood, either unsorted or a sorted T cell fraction (not recorded which). This clonotype was sampled from a male donor with ankylosing spondylitis or in good health (not recorded which). The chain employs TRBV19 and TRBJ1-5; D is unclear. CDR3 region: CASSILTGQPQHF. The CDR3 DNA is TGTGCCAGTAGTATCCTGACGGGACAGCCCCAGCATTTT. Looking up the rest from reference TRBV19 and TRBJ1-5 gives the full variable domain: DGGITQSPKYLFRKEGQNVTLSCEQNLNHDAMYWYRQDPGQGLRLIYYSQIVNDFQKGDIAEGYSVSREKKESFPLTVTSAQKNPTAFYLCASSILTGQPQHFGDGTRLSIL.